This TCR beta chain was documented in a study of blood T cell repertoires in COVID-19. Germline V lookup: CDR1 SGHAT, CDR2 FQNNGV. Trimming stripped 2 bases from V and 5 bases from J, with 9 bases between. The CDR3 spans 13 residues. Seattle cases were enrolled at active infection and followed longitudinally. Authors' processing steps: Using reference gene primer amplification, nucleated cell counts were estimated. Sequencing used immunoSEQ multiplex PCR; TCRdb keeps in-frame clones, though not all of them. The V and J calls and clone size were taken over from that table, and D and trimming were inferred from the DNA. The sample contains fewer than 300,000 clones, 70% to 90% of which appear only once.

The sequenced sample was peripheral blood. The gene calls are TRBV11-2 and TRBJ2-5; D possibly corresponds to TRBD2 (5 bases). This TCR derives from a woman under 40 with COVID-19, enrolled during active disease. DNA of the CDR3: TGTGCCAGCAGCTTACCTAGCAAGGAGACCCAGTACTTC. Translation: CASSLPSKETQYF.